The 32 T cell receptor beta chains in this list originate from one sample, sequenced in a study of graft-versus-host responses after intestinal transplantation. The starting material, graft tissue, was processed to release intraepithelial and lamina propria lymphocytes. Libraries were prepared by immunoSEQ multiplex PCR; TCRdb keeps only in-frame clonotypes and omits some of them. Of 13,000 to 15,000 clones listed, 70% to 75% are singletons. This specimen was ileum tissue, taken 16 days after intestinal transplant. All receptors derive from a human patient who received an intestinal transplant, so some T cells may come from the graft donor.

This clone was seen only a few times. The chain has TRBV4-1 and TRBJ2-5; 7 positions agree with TRBD1. The germline V gene has CDR1 MGHRA and CDR2 YSYEKL. This CDR3 is built from 14 residues. V gave up 3 bases and J gave up 5 bases; unmatched junction bases: 6. CDR3 residues: CASSQLQGQETQYF. The CDR3 bases are TGCGCCAGCAGCCAGCTACAGGGACAGGAGACCCAGTACTTC.

The chain is built from TRBV4-1 and TRBJ2-5, with a possible D match to TRBD2 (5 bases). Trimming removed 2 bases at V and 4 bases at J, with 14 bases between. This CDR3 spans 15 amino acids. Germline V gene data show CDR1 as MGHRA and CDR2 as YSYEKL. The DNA of the CDR3 is TGCGCCAGCAGCCAAAACCCGGGAAGGTCAGAGACCCAGTACTTC. Protein sequence: CASSQNPGRSETQYF.

This clone came up a few times. This chain links TRBV10-3 with TRBJ2-5, with D possibly being TRBD1 (5 bases). V dropped 0 bases and J dropped 7 bases, with 18 bases sitting between them. This CDR3 comprises 16 residues. Germline lookup yields CDR1 ENHRY and CDR2 SYGVKD. The CDR3 DNA is TGTGCCATCAGTGAGTCGACAGCGCGACCGAAGTGGACCCAGTACTTC. Its translation: CAISESTARPKWTQYF.

The CDR3, as DNA: TGCAGCGTTGAATGGATAAGGGGGCAAGCTTTCTTT. This gives the protein CSVEWIRGQAFF. The chain links TRBV29-1 to TRBJ1-1; the match to TRBD1 covers 7 bases. Looked up from germline, CDR1 is SQVTM and CDR2 is ANQGSEA. V shed 2 bases, J shed 9 bases, and the junction held 6 bases outside the gene matches. The CDR3 has 12 residues.

The chain is built from TRBV5-1 and TRBJ2-1; perhaps TRBD1 as D (6 bases). The CDR3 extends over 14 amino acids. The germline V and J ends were trimmed by 6 bases and 0 bases, with 10 bases remaining between them. Germline CDR1 SGHRS, CDR2 YFSETQ. The CDR3 here is CASTTGYSYNEQFF. In nucleotides, the CDR3 is TGCGCCAGCACAACAGGGTACTCCTACAATGAGCAGTTCTTC.

This clone was picked up a small number of times. The chain uses TRBV7-9 and TRBJ1-6; 8 bases line up with TRBD1. The CDR3 is 16 amino acids. CDR1 and CDR2 from the germline V gene are SEHNR and FQNEAQ (reference sequence). V lost 1 base to trimming and J lost 10 bases; unmatched junction nucleotides: 9. The CDR3 region is CASSLVGQGTDSPLHF. CDR3 sequence (DNA): TGTGCCAGCAGCTTAGTCGGACAGGGTACGGACTCACCCCTCCACTTT.

The genes are TRBV7-6 and TRBJ2-1; D perhaps matches TRBD1 (7 bases). Germline CDR1 SGHVS, CDR2 FNYEAQ. V dropped 6 bases and J dropped 5 bases, with 20 bases sitting between them. This CDR3 has 16 amino acids. The CDR3 DNA follows: TGTGCCAGCAGTTACGGGGGACAGCCTTTTGACAATGAGCAGTTCTTC. The encoded protein is CASSYGGQPFDNEQFF.

V gene TRBV4-1 combines with J gene TRBJ2-2; 11 bases fit TRBD1. This CDR3 contains 17 residues. Germline lookup yields CDR1 MGHRA and CDR2 YSYEKL. V was clipped by 3 bases and J by 5 bases; unmatched bases: 8. CDR3 sequence: CASSQWGQGEWTGELFF. The DNA for the CDR3 is TGCGCCAGCAGCCAGTGGGGACAGGGGGAATGGACCGGGGAGCTGTTTTTT.

This chain uses TRBV9 with TRBJ2-6, with 7 bases fitting TRBD1. Germline V gene sequence: CDR1 SGDLS, CDR2 YYNGEE. The CDR3 is 20 amino acids. After removal of 4 bases from V and 0 bases from J, the junction contained 16 bases not matched to a gene. DNA for the CDR3: TGTGCCAGCAGCTCCCCCGAGGCGGACAGGTTCTTCTCTGGGGCCAACGTCCTGACTTTC. Translated, it gives CASSSPEADRFFSGANVLTF.

This clone was observed a few times. The V gene is TRBV5-1, the J gene TRBJ2-7; D might be TRBD1 (5 bases). The CDR3 runs 15 residues. The germline CDR1 and CDR2 sequences are SGHRS and YFSETQ. Trimming removed 1 base from V and 4 bases from J, with 15 bases in between. The CDR3 reads CASSLWPGKGYEQYF. DNA of the CDR3: TGCGCCAGCAGCTTGTGGCCAGGGAAGGGGTACGAGCAGTACTTC.

The CDR3 region has the DNA TGCGCCAGCAGTGGGTTAAAACCCGGGACAAGGACCATGGGCTATGGCTACACCTTC. It translates to CASSGLKPGTRTMGYGYTF. The chain links TRBV10-1 to TRBJ1-2, with D perhaps matching TRBD1 (6 bases). In germline, CDR1 is WNHNN, CDR2 SYGVQD (reference sequence). This CDR3 is built from 19 residues. V lost 4 bases and J lost 4, with 28 bases in between.

The chain employs TRBV6-5 and TRBJ2-7, with D perhaps TRBD1 (6 bases). The CDR3 consists of 14 residues. V was pared by 5 bases and J by 6 bases, with 17 bases between. From germline, CDR1 is MNHEY and CDR2 SVGAGI. The CDR3 spells CASSINRASLEQYF. The CDR3 DNA sequence: TGTGCCAGCAGTATAAACAGGGCGTCCCTCGAGCAGTACTTC.

A few counts support this clone. J is TRBJ2-7 and V is TRBV19; 11 bases map to TRBD1. The CDR3 sequence is 13 residues long. Germline CDR1 LNHDA, CDR2 SQIVND (reference sequence). With V trimmed by 6 bases and J by 6 bases, 4 bases remained unmatched. The CDR3 bases are TGTGCCAGTAGGGGACAGGGGGGATCCGAGCAGTACTTC. Its protein is CASRGQGGSEQYF. Variable domain in full (rest from reference TRBV19 and TRBJ2-7): DGGITQSPKYLFRKEGQNVTLSCEQNLNHDAMYWYRQDPGQGLRLIYYSQIVNDFQKGDIAEGYSVSREKKESFPLTVTSAQKNPTAFYLCASRGQGGSEQYFGPGTRLTVT.

The rearrangement joins TRBV5-6 to TRBJ2-1; 9 bases agree with TRBD2. The CDR3 extends over 15 amino acids. The V gene end was trimmed by 4 bases and the J gene end by 11 bases; junction bases not matched to a gene: 13. Germline CDR1 and CDR2: SGHDT and YYEEEE. Written as DNA, the CDR3 is TGTGCCAGCAGCAAAAGATTAGCGGGGGCTCATCAGCAGTTCTTC. It yields the protein CASSKRLAGAHQQFF.

The chain links TRBV19 to TRBJ1-2, with 8 bases lining up with TRBD1. Germline-derived CDR1 and CDR2 are LNHDA and SQIVND (reference sequence). CDR3 length: 14 amino acids. Germline trimming cut 5 bases from V and 5 bases from J; bases unmatched to any gene: 7. CDR3 bases: TGTGCCAGTAGTTCAGGGGGCGCGGGGTATGGCTACACCTTC. This sequence encodes CASSSGGAGYGYTF.

The chain carries TRBV5-6 and TRBJ2-3; 7 positions agree with TRBD2. The CDR3 length is 16 residues. Germline V gene data show CDR1 as SGHDT and CDR2 as YYEEEE. V lost 0 bases to trimming and J lost 5 bases; unmatched junction nucleotides: 9. The CDR3 region has the DNA TGTGCCAGCAGCTTGGCCAGAAGCGGGGCTAGAGATACGCAGTATTTT. Its protein is CASSLARSGARDTQYF.

The chain has TRBV9 and TRBJ2-2, with 8 bases identical to TRBD2. The CDR3 consists of 16 residues. CDR1 is SGDLS and CDR2 is YYNGEE in the germline V gene. J gave up 4 bases and V 4 bases, and 9 bases lay outside the gene matches. CDR3 nucleotide sequence: TGTGCCAGCAGCACCGGACTAGCCTCCTTCACCGGGGAGCTGTTTTTT. It is translated as CASSTGLASFTGELFF.

J is TRBJ1-1 and V is TRBV11-3; 7 positions match TRBD1. Germline assignment: CDR1 SGHNT and CDR2 YENEEA. V gave up 5 bases and J gave up 0 bases; unmatched junction bases: 6. The length of the CDR3 is 15 residues. For the CDR3, the DNA is TGTGCCAGCAGCCTACTACAGGGGCTGAACACTGAAGCTTTCTTT. The encoded protein is CASSLLQGLNTEAFF.

The gene calls are TRBV29-1 and TRBJ2-7; maybe TRBD1 (6 bases). This CDR3 comprises 11 residues. The ends were cut back, 6 bases at V and 5 bases at J, with 11 bases in the middle. Germline V gene lookup returns CDR1 SQVTM and CDR2 ANQGSEA. CDR3 residues: CSVQTGHEQYF. For the CDR3, the DNA is TGCAGCGTCCAAACAGGGCACGAGCAGTACTTC.

The V call is TRBV2, the J call TRBJ2-2; 10 positions agree with TRBD1. Per the germline V gene, CDR1 is SNHLY and CDR2 is FYNNEI. Trimming at V came to 0 bases and at J to 9 bases, leaving 4 bases not matched to a gene. The CDR3 consists of 15 residues. CDR3 bases: TGTGCCAGCAGTGAAGCGGGACAGGGGAACCGGGAGCTGTTTTTT. This codes for CASSEAGQGNRELFF.

This chain joins TRBV4-1 and TRBJ1-1, with D perhaps matching TRBD1 (6 bases). The V gene lost 3 bases and the J gene lost 4 bases, with 9 bases spanning the gap. The length of the CDR3 is 13 residues. CDR1 and CDR2 (germline): MGHRA, YSYEKL. The CDR3 nucleotides are TGCGCCAGCAGCCATACAGGGCCCACTGAAGCTTTCTTT. Protein sequence: CASSHTGPTEAFF.

In this sample, this clone turned up a few times. V and J are TRBV6-5 and TRBJ2-7; TRBD1 might be the D (6 bases). Germline CDR1 and CDR2: MNHEY and SVGAGI. Trimming took off 4 bases at V and 6 bases at J, with 13 bases between the two ends. This CDR3 region has 13 residues. The CDR3 is CASSLLAGAEQYF. CDR3 bases: TGTGCCAGCAGTTTACTCGCAGGGGCCGAGCAGTACTTC.

This clone was observed once. J is TRBJ2-1 and V is TRBV5-6; a weak D match, TRBD2 (6 bases). Germline-derived CDR1 and CDR2 are SGHDT and YYEEEE. The CDR3 has 14 amino acids. Trimming removed 2 bases at V and 9 bases at J, with 15 bases between. The CDR3 sequence: CASSFSGGVREQFF. The CDR3 DNA reads TGTGCCAGCAGCTTTTCTGGCGGGGTACGTGAGCAGTTCTTC.

The chain has TRBV5-1 and TRBJ2-1; D call uncertain. This CDR3 comprises 13 residues. The V gene lost 1 base and the J gene lost 7 bases, with 9 bases spanning the gap. In germline, CDR1 is SGHRS, CDR2 YFSETQ. The CDR3 sequence is CASSLWPSNEQFF. CDR3 nucleotide sequence: TGCGCCAGCAGCTTGTGGCCCTCTAATGAGCAGTTCTTC.

The J gene is TRBJ1-6, the V gene TRBV10-2, with TRBD1 as a possible D gene (5 bases). V lost 3 bases, J lost 7 bases, and 10 bases lay in between. Germline CDR1 and CDR2: WSHSY and SAAADI. The CDR3 runs 14 residues. CDR3 protein: CASSERGGNSPLHF. CDR3 in DNA: TGCGCCAGCAGTGAACGGGGGGGAAATTCACCCCTCCACTTT.

This clone was seen more than once but under ten times. The V and J genes are TRBV4-1 and TRBJ2-1, with TRBD2 identical over 9 bases. Trimming cost V 7 bases and J 9 bases; bases outside gene matches: 13. The CDR3 extends over 15 amino acids. Germline V CDR1 and CDR2: MGHRA, YSYEKL. The CDR3 sequence: CASKRLADRRSEQFF. The CDR3 DNA sequence: TGCGCCAGCAAAAGACTAGCGGACCGTCGAAGTGAGCAGTTCTTC.

This chain connects TRBV30 to TRBJ1-1; 8 nucleotides agree with TRBD1. Trimming removed 2 bases from V and 10 bases from J; junction bases left unmatched: 3. CDR3 size: 11 residues. Germline CDR1 GTSNPN, CDR2 SVGIG (reference sequence). CDR3 nucleotide sequence: TGTGCCTGGAGTCCCACAGGGGGAGCTTTCTTT. Protein sequence: CAWSPTGGAFF.

This clone came up a few times. The chain couples TRBV5-1 to TRBJ2-3; 10 bases agree with TRBD2. The CDR3 is made up of 16 amino acids. Germline V gene lookup returns CDR1 SGHRS and CDR2 YFSETQ. Losses at the gene ends were 2 bases for V and 4 bases for J; bases not matched to a gene: 7. The CDR3: CASSFMLAGESDTQYF. CDR3 in DNA: TGCGCCAGCAGCTTTATGCTAGCGGGAGAATCAGATACGCAGTATTTT.

In its sample, this clone is medium-sized (0.01 to 0.1%). The V and J genes are TRBV2 and TRBJ1-2, with D tentatively TRBD1 (6 bases). The CDR3 is 17 residues long. V lost 11 bases, J lost 8 bases, and 33 bases lay in between. The germline V gene encodes CDR1 SNHLY and CDR2 FYNNEI. The CDR3 bases are TGTGCCCGCTTACAACCCCCAGGGGCAGGACCAAAAAGAGGCTACACCTTC. The encoded protein is CARLQPPGAGPKRGYTF.

The CDR3 region has the DNA TGTGCCAGCAGCGCGAGACAGGGACCAAACTATGGCTACACCTTC. The encoded protein is CASSARQGPNYGYTF. The chain couples TRBV9 to TRBJ1-2, with 7 positions matching TRBD1. CDR3 length: 15 residues. V lost 3 bases to trimming and J lost 2 bases; unmatched junction nucleotides: 7. Germline CDR1 and CDR2: SGDLS and YYNGEE.

This clone was observed a single time. This sequence joins TRBV7-6 and TRBJ1-1; weak D call: TRBD1 (6 bases). V lost 3 bases and J lost 1, with 6 bases in between. The CDR3 is 13 residues long. CDR1 is SGHVS and CDR2 is FNYEAQ in the germline V gene. CDR3 protein: CASSLDRNTEAFF. CDR3 in DNA: TGTGCCAGCAGCTTGGACAGGAACACTGAAGCTTTCTTT.

CDR3 residues: CASSLEGAIDYGYTF. CDR3 DNA: TGTGCCAGCAGTTTGGAGGGGGCGATCGATTATGGCTACACCTTC. This chain links TRBV28 with TRBJ1-2; 7 bases are shared with TRBD1. Germline V gene lookup returns CDR1 MDHEN and CDR2 SYDVKM. The length of the CDR3 is 15 residues. J was trimmed by 5 bases and V by 3 bases; bases with no gene match: 9.